This T cell receptor beta chain was sequenced in a study of T cell responses to AZD1222 COVID-19 vaccine (dated by TCRdb to the early 2020s). Regarding the research as a whole: TCR sequencing was performed for 233 trial participants, of whom about 200 were given two doses of AZD1222 and around 26 were given two doses of MenACWY control vaccine. Trial participants were enrolled by age into 18-55, 56-69 and 70-plus year subgroups, with about 150, 28 and 57 TCR-sequenced participants respectively.

The CDR3 regions of human TCRbeta chains were analyzed by immunosequencing. The published analysis was carried out like this. Repertoire TCRs were checked for matches against a reference library of SARS-CoV-2-specific TCRs that had been generated using the MIRA antigen-specificity platform. Breadth meant the fraction of unique TCRs that were SARS-CoV-2-associated, whereas depth meant the fraction of total T cells that were SARS-CoV-2-associated. Using the MIRA data, each spike-specific TCR was mapped to the spike region that the TCR reacts to and placed in a CD4 or CD8 class. Log10-transformed breadth and depth values were compared by one-way ANOVA with Sidak's multiple comparisons tests. TCRdb took this table from immuneACCESS and kept in-frame rearrangements with V and J called. Such tables lack part of the clones; where checked against another copy, unresolved V genes explain under half of the gap, and the rest is unexplained. The V and J calls and clone size were taken over from that table, and D and trimming were inferred from the DNA. In this sample the table shows over 110,000 clones, roughly 92% of which occur a single time. Of the sample, around 10% falls within the top ten clones.

Concerning this clone itself: Its antigen is unknown. No qualities accompany the bases; no much larger clone lies one base away.

The CDR3 holds 18 amino acids from the cysteine to the phenylalanine. Here the CDR3 DNA is all that survives: 54 bases in frame from base 1. Trimming removed 0 bases from V and 3 bases from J, leaving 17 bases between the germline ends. As encoded in the germline V gene, CDR1 is LGHNA while CDR2 is YNFKEQ. Beyond this particular receptor, the publication reports: Nearly half of unique spike-specific TCRs reportedly recognized epitopes outside regions mutated in the B.1.351 and B.1.1.7 variants. Because no day 14 peak-response samples were available, the repertoires could be characterized only after the peak T cell response. Only five to seven AZD1222 recipients were SARS-CoV-2 seropositive at baseline, limiting conclusions about previously exposed vaccinees. After two AZD1222 doses, spike-specific TCR breadth and depth were significantly higher than at day 0 and than in MenACWY recipients. In the small 56-69-year group, the increase in depth fell short of significance, most likely because of low power. Most participants were white British and females outnumbered males, and the authors suggested that clonal diversity may have been underestimated. The whole spike protein was spanned by vaccine-associated CD4 TCRs, and dominant responses were seen in regions 160-218 and 743-854.

In the paper's terms, the time point label means: about 28 days (+/-7) after the second vaccine dose. AZD1222 recipients given second doses at about 4 weeks or at about 12 weeks were pooled, since spike-specific TCR depth and breadth were not found to differ between the two schedules. Vaccinee samples were obtained from the UK trials COV001 and COV002, which included a single-blind randomized controlled phase 2/3 trial of AZD1222 (ChAdOx1 nCoV-19) in healthy adults. For TCRbeta chain sequencing, PBMC samples were collected from trial participants at day 0 and at day 28 after the second dose. The clonotype comes from an adult who received the AZD1222 COVID-19 vaccine. Rearrangement joined TRBV4-2 to TRBJ1-4; D gene: possibly TRBD1, on 6 matching bases. The sequencing used peripheral blood, collected 28 days after the second AZD1222 dose. The CDR3 corresponds to CASSQDRGGVGANEKLFF. The DNA sequence is given as TGTGCCAGCAGCCAAGATAGGGGGGGCGTCGGGGCTAATGAAAAACTGTTTTTT.